This T cell receptor beta chain derives from a study of identical twins. The table lists this clonotype with many counts. As yet, its antigen is unknown. The V end was cut by 1 base, the J end by 8 bases, with 5 bases between. Germline V gene lookup returns CDR1 SEHNR and CDR2 FQNEAQ (reference sequence). The CDR3 extends over 11 amino acids. TCRdb independently ran MiXCR on the 5' RACE reads; one entry per CDR3 protein. The repertoire holds 700,000 or so distinct CDR3 sequences, about 9.4% seen once, with about 0.98% in the top ten. Study-wide results and caveats: Conclusions leaned on cross-sectional statistical analysis and did not track the same donors over time. Twins' surplus sharing was weaker for beta out-of-frame sequences.

These data were also filed under a second study, of yellow fever vaccine responses in identical twins.

The genes are TRBV7-9 and TRBJ1-1, with no clear D. This clonotype originated in a woman between 18 and 29 years old in good health. Input material: PBMCs. Here the CDR3 DNA reads TGTGCCAGCAGCTTAGAAGGGGAAGCTTTCTTT. This encodes CASSLEGEAFF.